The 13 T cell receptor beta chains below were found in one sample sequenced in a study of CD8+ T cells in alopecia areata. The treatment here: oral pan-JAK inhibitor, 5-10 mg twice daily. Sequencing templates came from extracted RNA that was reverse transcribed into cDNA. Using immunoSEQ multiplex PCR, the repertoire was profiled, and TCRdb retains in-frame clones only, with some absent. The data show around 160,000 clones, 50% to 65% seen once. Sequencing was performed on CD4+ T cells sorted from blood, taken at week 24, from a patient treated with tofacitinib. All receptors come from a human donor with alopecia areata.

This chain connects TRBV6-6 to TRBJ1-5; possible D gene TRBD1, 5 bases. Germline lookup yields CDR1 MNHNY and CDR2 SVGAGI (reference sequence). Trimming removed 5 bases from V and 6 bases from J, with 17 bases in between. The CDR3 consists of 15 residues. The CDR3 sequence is CASSDRGGWGQPQHF. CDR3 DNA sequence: TGTGCCAGCAGTGACCGCGGGGGTTGGGGTCAGCCCCAGCATTTT.

The CDR3 protein is CASRLSGGTYEQYF. The CDR3 nucleotides read TGTGCCAGCAGATTAAGCGGGGGCACCTACGAGCAGTACTTC. This chain connects TRBV6-5 to TRBJ2-7; 8 bases line up with TRBD2. The germline V gene has CDR1 MNHEY and CDR2 SVGAGI. The J segment lost 2 bases and the V segment lost 6 bases, leaving 6 bases of the junction unmatched. The CDR3 extends over 14 amino acids.

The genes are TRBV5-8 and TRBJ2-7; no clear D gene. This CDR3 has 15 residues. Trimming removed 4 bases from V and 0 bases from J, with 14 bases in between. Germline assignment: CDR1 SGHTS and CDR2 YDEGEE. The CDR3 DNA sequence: TGTGCCAGCAGCGCGAGCCCGGGTGCCTCCTACGAGCAGTACTTC. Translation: CASSASPGASYEQYF.

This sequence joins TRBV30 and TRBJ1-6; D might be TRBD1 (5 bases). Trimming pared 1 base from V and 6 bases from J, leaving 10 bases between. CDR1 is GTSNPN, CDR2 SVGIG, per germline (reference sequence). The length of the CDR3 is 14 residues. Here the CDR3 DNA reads TGTGCCTGGAGTGCGGGACTGATTAATTCACCCCTCCACTTT. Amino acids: CAWSAGLINSPLHF. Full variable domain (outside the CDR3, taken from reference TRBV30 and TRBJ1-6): SQTIHQWPATLVQPVGSPLSLECTVEGTSNPNLYWYRQAAGRGLQLLFYSVGIGQISSEVPQNLSASRPQDRQFILSSKKLLLSDSGFYLCAWSAGLINSPLHFGNGTRLTVT.

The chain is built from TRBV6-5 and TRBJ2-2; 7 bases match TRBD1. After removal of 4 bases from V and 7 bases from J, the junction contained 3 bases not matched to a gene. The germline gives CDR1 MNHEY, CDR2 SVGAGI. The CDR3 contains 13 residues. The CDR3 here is CASSLQGVGELFF. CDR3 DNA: TGTGCCAGCAGTTTGCAGGGGGTCGGGGAGCTGTTTTTT.

In nucleotides, the CDR3 is TGTGCCAGCAGCTGGGACACCCTCGGTACTGAAGCTTTCTTT. It encodes CASSWDTLGTEAFF. V usage is TRBV5-6 and J usage is TRBJ1-1; maybe TRBD1 (6 bases). This CDR3 is built from 14 residues. In germline, CDR1 is SGHDT, CDR2 YYEEEE. The V end lost 3 bases, the J end lost 5 bases, and 14 bases lay between the germline ends.

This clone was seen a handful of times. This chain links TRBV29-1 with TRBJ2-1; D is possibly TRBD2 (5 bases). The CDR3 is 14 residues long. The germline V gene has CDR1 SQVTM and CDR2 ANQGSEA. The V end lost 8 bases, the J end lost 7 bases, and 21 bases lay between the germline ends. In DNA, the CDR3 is TGCAGCTTCCGAGGGCTAGCCGGGGAAAATGAGCAGTTCTTC. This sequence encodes CSFRGLAGENEQFF.

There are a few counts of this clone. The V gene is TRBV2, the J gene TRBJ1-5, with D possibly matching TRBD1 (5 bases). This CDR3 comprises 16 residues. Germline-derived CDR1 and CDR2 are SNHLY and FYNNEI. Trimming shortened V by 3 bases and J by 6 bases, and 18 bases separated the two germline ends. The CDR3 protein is CASSEETVTGGQPQHF. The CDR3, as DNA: TGTGCCAGCAGTGAGGAGACGGTGACGGGGGGTCAGCCCCAGCATTTT.

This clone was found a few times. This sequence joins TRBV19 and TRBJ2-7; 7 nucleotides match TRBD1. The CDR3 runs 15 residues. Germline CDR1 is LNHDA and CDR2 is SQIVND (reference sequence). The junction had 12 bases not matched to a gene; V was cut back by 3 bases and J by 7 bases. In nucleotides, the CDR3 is TGTGCCAGTAGTATGGGACAGACCTCAAACTGGGAGCAGTACTTC. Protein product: CASSMGQTSNWEQYF.

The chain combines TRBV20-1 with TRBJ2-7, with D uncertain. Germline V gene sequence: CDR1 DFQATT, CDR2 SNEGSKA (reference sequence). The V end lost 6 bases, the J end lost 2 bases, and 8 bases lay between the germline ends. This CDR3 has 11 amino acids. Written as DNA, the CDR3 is TGCAGTGCGGAGATCGCCTACGAGCAGTACTTC. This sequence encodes CSAEIAYEQYF.

The CDR3 DNA reads as TGTGCCTGGGATAGGACTAGCGGAACAGATACGCAGTATTTT. The encoded protein is CAWDRTSGTDTQYF. The V gene is TRBV30, the J gene TRBJ2-3; 10 nucleotides agree with TRBD2. CDR1 and CDR2 from the germline V gene are GTSNPN and SVGIG (reference sequence). Germline trimming cut 5 bases from V and 3 bases from J; bases unmatched to any gene: 5. The CDR3 runs to 14 residues.

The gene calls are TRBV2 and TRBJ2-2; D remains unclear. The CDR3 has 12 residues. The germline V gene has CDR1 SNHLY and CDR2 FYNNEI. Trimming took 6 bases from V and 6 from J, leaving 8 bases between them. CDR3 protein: CASRVLAGELFF. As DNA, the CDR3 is TGTGCCAGCAGGGTACTCGCCGGGGAGCTGTTTTTT. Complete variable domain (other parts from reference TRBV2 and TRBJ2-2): EPEVTQTPSHQVTQMGQEVILRCVPISNHLYFYWYRQILGQKVEFLVSFYNNEISEKSEIFDDQFSVERPDGSNFTLKIRSTKLEDSAMYFCASRVLAGELFFGEGSRLTVL.

DNA for the CDR3: TGCGCCAGCAGTTTGTACGAGCAGTACTTC. Its protein product is CASSLYEQYF. The chain employs TRBV5-1 and TRBJ2-5; unclear D gene. The J call may be incorrect, as the DNA end agrees better with TRBJ2-7. The CDR3 runs to 10 residues. Germline assignment: CDR1 SGHRS and CDR2 YFSETQ.